This T cell receptor beta chain was sequenced in a study of monozygotic twins with inflammatory bowel disease. The germline V gene has CDR1 SNHLY and CDR2 FYNNEI. The length of the CDR3 is 11 residues. TCRdb processed the 5' RACE reads again and assigns one entry to each CDR3 protein, with no DNA. The table lists about 300,000 distinct CDR3 sequences. Whole blood, unsorted for T cells, was the source of total RNA. The TCR originated in a human donor with ulcerative colitis or Crohn's disease, or a healthy co-twin of an affected twin (not recorded which). The genes are TRBV2 and TRBJ1-5. Sample: blood. The CDR3 loop reads CASSAERSQHF.